This is a list of T cell receptor beta chains from one sample in a study of blood T cell repertoires in COVID-19. Profiling relied on immunoSEQ multiplex PCR, and the TCRdb table lists in-frame clones only, not all of them. Among roughly 150,000 clones listed, 82% were seen once. Sample: peripheral blood. These receptors came from a woman older than 75 with acute or convalescent COVID-19. The CDR3 runs from the conserved cysteine through the conserved F or W. D genes are given only for firm matches. For some rows the clone size is stated as once, few or many, or as a class when expanded; others skip it.

>TRBJ2-3|once|TRBV28|TRBD1
CASSYGQGATDTQYF
>TRBJ1-5|NA|TRBV28|NA
CASNGLITAQWNQPQHF
>TRBJ1-1|NA|TRBV7-6|NA
CASSAGGHMNTEAFF
>TRBJ2-1|NA|TRBV6-5|NA
CASIFGGLGDEQFF
>TRBJ2-1|NA|TRBV10-2|NA
CASSEYLGGGTYNEQFF
>TRBJ2-3|NA|TRBV7-6|NA
CASSLASGDTDTQYF
>TRBJ1-6|few|TRBV6-4|NA
CASSEEARSPLHF
>TRBJ2-7|NA|TRBV5-1|TRBD2
CASSLRTSGGEQYF
>TRBJ2-2|NA|TRBV28|NA
CASSLLVDNTGELFF
>TRBJ2-2|NA|TRBV2|NA
CASRSRGNTGELFF
>TRBJ2-1|once|TRBV27|NA
CATYGGSYNEQFF
>TRBJ2-7|NA|TRBV7-9|TRBD1
CASSHRGRSYEQYF
>TRBJ1-5|few|TRBV4-2|NA
CASSQVSRDSNQPQHF
>TRBJ2-3|NA|TRBV2|NA
CASSEGPGRTDTQYF
>TRBJ2-4|NA|TRBV12-3/TRBV12-4|NA
CASSLGPPEQYF
>TRBJ2-5|NA|TRBV7-8|TRBD1
CASSSNRGFKETQYF
>TRBJ1-2|few|TRBV6-5|NA
CASTTDNYGYTF
>TRBJ1-1|NA|TRBV7-8|TRBD1
CASSQGQGDAEAFF
>TRBJ1-2|NA|TRBV24-1|NA
CATSPGFNYGYTF